This TCR beta chain was found in a study of T cell repertoires in cytomegalovirus infection. The study, taken as a whole, reports: Public TCR beta family frequency separated CMV-and-HLA carriers, including in an independent cohort.

TCRdb called the reads again in MiXCR, with one record for every CDR3 protein. Here the sample spans around 550,000 distinct CDR3 sequences, approximately 25% being singletons. Note on this clonotype: No antigen is known for it.

Germline V gene sequence: CDR1 MGHRA, CDR2 YSYEKL. The CDR3 spans 15 residues. Trimming removed 2 bases from V and 8 bases from J; junction bases left unmatched: 6. The V call is TRBV4-1, the J call TRBJ2-1, with 10 bases identical to TRBD2. The specimen sequenced was PBMCs. This clonotype originated in a human donor in good health (CMV status not recorded). Some clones in this sample may be carry-over from other donors' samples. The CDR3 loop is CASSQLAGVSYEQFF. The CDR3 nucleotides are TGCGCCAGCAGCCAACTAGCGGGAGTTTCATATGAGCAGTTCTTC.